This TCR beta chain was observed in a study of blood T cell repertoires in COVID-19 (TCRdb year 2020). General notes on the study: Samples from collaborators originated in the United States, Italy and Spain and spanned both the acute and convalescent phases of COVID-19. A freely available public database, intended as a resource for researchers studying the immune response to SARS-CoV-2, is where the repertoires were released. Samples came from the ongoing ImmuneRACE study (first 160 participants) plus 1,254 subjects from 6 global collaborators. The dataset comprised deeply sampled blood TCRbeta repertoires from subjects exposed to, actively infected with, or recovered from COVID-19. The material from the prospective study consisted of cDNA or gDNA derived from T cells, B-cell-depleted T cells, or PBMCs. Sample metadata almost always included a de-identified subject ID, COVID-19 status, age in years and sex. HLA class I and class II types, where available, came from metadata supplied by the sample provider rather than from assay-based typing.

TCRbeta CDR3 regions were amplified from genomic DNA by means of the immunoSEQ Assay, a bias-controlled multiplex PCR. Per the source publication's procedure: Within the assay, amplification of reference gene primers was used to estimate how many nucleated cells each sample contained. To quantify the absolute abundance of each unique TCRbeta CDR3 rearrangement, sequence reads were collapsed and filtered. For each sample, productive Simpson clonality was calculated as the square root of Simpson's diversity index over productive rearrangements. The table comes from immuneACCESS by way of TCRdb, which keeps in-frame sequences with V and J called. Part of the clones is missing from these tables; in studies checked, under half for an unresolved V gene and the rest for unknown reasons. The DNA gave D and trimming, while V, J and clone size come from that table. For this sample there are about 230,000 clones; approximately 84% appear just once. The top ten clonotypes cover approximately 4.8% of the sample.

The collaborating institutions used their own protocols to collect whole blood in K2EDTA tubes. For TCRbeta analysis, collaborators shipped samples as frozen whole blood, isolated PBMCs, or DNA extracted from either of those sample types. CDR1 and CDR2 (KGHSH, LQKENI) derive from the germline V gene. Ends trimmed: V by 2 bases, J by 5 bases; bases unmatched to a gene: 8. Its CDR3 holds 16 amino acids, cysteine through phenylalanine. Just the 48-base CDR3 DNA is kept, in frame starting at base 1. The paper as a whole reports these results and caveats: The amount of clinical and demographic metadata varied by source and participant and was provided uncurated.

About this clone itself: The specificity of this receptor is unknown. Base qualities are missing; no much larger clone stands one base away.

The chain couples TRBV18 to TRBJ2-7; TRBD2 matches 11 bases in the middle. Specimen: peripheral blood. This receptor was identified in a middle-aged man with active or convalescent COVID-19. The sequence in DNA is TGTGCCAGCTCACCATTACCTCTAGCGGGGGGTCACGAGCAGTACTTC. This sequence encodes CASSPLPLAGGHEQYF.